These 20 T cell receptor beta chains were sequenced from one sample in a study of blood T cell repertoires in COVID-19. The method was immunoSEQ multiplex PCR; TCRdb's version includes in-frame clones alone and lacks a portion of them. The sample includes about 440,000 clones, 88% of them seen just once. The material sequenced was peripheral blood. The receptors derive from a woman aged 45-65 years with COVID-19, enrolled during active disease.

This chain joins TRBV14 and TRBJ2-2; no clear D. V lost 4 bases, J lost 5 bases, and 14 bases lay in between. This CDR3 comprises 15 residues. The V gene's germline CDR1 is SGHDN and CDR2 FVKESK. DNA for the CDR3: TGTGCCAGCAGCCCACCCCGAATCCAGACCGGGGAGCTGTTTTTT. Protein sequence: CASSPPRIQTGELFF.

CDR3 residues: CASSLVGRSNNEQFF. The CDR3 nucleotides are TGCGCCAGCAGCTTAGTAGGGAGGAGCAACAATGAGCAGTTCTTC. This chain connects TRBV5-1 to TRBJ2-1; D may be TRBD2 (6 bases). The CDR3 contains 15 residues. Trimming took 2 bases from V and 5 from J, leaving 14 bases between them. The V gene's germline CDR1 is SGHRS and CDR2 YFSETQ. Filled out from reference TRBV5-1 and TRBJ2-1, the complete variable domain reads KAGVTQTPRYLIKTRGQQVTLSCSPISGHRSVSWYQQTPGQGLQFLFEYFSETQRNKGNFPGRFSGRQFSNSRSEMNVSTLELGDSALYLCASSLVGRSNNEQFFGPGTRLTVL.

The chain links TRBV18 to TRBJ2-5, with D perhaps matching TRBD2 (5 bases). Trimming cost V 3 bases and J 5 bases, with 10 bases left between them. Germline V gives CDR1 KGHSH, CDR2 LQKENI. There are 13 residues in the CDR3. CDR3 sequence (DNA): TGTGCCAGCTCACCTGGGCCGGGGGAGACCCAGTACTTC. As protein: CASSPGPGETQYF. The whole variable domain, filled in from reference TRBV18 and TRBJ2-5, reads NAGVMQNPRHLVRRRGQEARLRCSPMKGHSHVYWYRQLPEEGLKFMVYLQKENIIDESGMPKERFSAEFPKEGPSILRIQQVVRGDSAAYFCASSPGPGETQYFGPGTRLLVL.

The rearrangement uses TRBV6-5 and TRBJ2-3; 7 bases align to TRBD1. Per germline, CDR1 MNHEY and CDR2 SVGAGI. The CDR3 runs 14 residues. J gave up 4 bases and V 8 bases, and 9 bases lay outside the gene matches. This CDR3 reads CASGGRGFADTQYF. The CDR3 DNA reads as TGTGCCAGCGGAGGCAGGGGGTTCGCAGATACGCAGTATTTT.

CDR3 DNA sequence: TGTGCCAGCAGCCAACTTCCAATCTTAACAGGGAGGGGGGACACGGATACGCAGTATTTT. It codes for CASSQLPILTGRGDTDTQYF. The chain couples TRBV3-1 (or the pseudogene TRBV3-2) to TRBJ2-3, with D perhaps TRBD2 (7 bases). CDR3 size: 20 residues. CDR1 and CDR2 (germline): LGHDT, YNNKEL (reference sequence). The V end lost 2 bases, the J end lost 6 bases, and 30 bases lay between the germline ends.

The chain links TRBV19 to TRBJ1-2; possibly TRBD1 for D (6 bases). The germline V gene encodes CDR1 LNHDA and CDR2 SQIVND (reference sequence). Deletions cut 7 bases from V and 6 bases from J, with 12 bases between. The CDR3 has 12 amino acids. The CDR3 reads CASTRKGDGYTF. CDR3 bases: TGTGCCAGTACGCGTAAGGGGGATGGCTACACCTTC.

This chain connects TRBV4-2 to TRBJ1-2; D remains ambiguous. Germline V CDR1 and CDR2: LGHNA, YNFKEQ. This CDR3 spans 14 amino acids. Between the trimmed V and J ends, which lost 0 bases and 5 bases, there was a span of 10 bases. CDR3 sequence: CASSQEVTSYGYTF. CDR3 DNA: TGTGCCAGCAGCCAAGAAGTAACTTCTTATGGCTACACCTTC.

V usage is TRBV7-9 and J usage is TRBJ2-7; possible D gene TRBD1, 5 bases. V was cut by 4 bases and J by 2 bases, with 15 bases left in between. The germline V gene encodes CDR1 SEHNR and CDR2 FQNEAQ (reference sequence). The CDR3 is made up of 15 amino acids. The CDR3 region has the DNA TGTGCCAGCAGCTCCCAACTCCAGGGAACCTACGAGCAGTACTTC. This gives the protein CASSSQLQGTYEQYF.

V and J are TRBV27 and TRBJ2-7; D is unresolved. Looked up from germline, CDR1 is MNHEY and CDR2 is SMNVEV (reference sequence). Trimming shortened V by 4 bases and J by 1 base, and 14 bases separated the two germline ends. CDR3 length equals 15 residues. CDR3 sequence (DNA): TGTGCCAGCAGTTCCGCCCTCCAACGGTCCTACGAGCAGTACTTC. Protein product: CASSSALQRSYEQYF.

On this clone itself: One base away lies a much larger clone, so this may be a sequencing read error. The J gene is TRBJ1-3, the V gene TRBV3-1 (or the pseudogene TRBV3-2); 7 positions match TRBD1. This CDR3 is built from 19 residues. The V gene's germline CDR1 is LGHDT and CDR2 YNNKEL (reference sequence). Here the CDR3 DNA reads TGTGCCGGCAGCCCACCCAGAGGGGGCCCGGTCCAATCTGGAAACACCATATATTTT. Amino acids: CAGSPPRGGPVQSGNTIYF.

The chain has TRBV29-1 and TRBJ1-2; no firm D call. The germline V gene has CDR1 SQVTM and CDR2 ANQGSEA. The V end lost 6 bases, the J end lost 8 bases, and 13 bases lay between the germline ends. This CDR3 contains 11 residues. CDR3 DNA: TGCAGCGTGCCGGCAGGAGGCGGCTACACCTTC. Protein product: CSVPAGGGYTF.

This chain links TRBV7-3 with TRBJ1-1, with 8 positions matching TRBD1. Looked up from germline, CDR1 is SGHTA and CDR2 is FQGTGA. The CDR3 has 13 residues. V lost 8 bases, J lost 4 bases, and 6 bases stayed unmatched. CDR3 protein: CASARTGGTEAFF. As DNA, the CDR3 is TGTGCCAGCGCAAGAACAGGGGGCACTGAAGCTTTCTTT.

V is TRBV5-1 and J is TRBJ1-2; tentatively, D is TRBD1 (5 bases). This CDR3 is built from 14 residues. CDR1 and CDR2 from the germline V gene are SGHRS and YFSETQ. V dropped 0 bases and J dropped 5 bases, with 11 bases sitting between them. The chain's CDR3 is CASSLVTGEYGYTF. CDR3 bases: TGCGCCAGCAGCTTGGTTACAGGCGAATATGGCTACACCTTC. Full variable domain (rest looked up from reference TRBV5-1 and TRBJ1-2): KAGVTQTPRYLIKTRGQQVTLSCSPISGHRSVSWYQQTPGQGLQFLFEYFSETQRNKGNFPGRFSGRQFSNSRSEMNVSTLELGDSALYLCASSLVTGEYGYTFGSGTRLTVV.

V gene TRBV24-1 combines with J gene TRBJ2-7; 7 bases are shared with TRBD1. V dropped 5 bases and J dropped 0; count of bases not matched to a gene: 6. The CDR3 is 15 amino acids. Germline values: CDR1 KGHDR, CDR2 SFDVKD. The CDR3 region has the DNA TGTGCCACCAGTGCTTCGGGACAGCCCTCCTACGAGCAGTACTTC. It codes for CATSASGQPSYEQYF.

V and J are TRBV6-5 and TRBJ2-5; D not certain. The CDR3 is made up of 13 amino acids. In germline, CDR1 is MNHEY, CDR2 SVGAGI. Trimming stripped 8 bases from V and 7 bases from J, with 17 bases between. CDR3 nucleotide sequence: TGTGCCAGCCATTTGATCAGTATTGGGACCCAGTACTTC. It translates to CASHLISIGTQYF.

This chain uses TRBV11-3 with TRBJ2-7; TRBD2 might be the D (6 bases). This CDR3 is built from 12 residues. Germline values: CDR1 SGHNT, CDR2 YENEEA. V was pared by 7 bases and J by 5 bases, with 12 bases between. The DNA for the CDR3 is TGTGCCAGCACCGAATCGGGGGACGAGCAGTACTTC. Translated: CASTESGDEQYF.

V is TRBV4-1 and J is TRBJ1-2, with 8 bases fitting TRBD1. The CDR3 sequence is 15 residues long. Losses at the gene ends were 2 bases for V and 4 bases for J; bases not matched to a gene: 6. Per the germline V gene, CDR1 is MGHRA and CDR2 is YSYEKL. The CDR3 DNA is TGCGCCAGCAGCCAAAGGGGGCAGGGGGCCTATGGCTACACCTTC. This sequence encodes CASSQRGQGAYGYTF.

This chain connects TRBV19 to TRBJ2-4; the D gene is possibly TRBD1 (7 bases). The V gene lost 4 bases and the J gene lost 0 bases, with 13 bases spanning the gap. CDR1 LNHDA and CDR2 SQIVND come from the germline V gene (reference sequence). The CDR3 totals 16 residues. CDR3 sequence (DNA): TGTGCCAGTAGTAGGCTCCAGGGGGGAGCCAAAAACATTCAGTACTTC. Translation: CASSRLQGGAKNIQYF.

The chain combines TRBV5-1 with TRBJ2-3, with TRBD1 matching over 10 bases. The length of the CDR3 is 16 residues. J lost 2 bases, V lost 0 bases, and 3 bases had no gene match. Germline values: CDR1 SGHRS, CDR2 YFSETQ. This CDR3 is CASSLAGTGVTDTQYF. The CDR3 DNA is TGCGCCAGCAGCTTGGCCGGGACAGGGGTCACAGATACGCAGTATTTT. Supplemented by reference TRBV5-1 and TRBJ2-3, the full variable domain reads KAGVTQTPRYLIKTRGQQVTLSCSPISGHRSVSWYQQTPGQGLQFLFEYFSETQRNKGNFPGRFSGRQFSNSRSEMNVSTLELGDSALYLCASSLAGTGVTDTQYFGPGTRLTVL.

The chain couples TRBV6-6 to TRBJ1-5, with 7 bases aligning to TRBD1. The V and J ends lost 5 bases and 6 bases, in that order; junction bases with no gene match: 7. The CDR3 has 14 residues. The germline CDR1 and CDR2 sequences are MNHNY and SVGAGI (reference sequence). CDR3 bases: TGTGCCAGCAGTCGGGACAGCTTGGGTCAGCCCCAGCATTTT. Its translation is CASSRDSLGQPQHF.